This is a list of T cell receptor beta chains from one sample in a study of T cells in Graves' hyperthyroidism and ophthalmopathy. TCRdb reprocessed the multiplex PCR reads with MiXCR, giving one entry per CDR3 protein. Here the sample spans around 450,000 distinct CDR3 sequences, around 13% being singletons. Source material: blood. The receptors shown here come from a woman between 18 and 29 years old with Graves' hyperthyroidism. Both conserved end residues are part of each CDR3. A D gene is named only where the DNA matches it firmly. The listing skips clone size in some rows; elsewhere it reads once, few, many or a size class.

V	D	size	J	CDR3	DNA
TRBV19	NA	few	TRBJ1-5	CASSIYGTSNQPQHF	TGTGCCAGTAGTATATACGGGACTAGCAATCAGCCCCAGCATTTT
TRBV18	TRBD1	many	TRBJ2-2	CASSPGTANTGELFF	TGTGCCAGCTCACCCGGGACAGCGAACACCGGGGAGCTGTTTTTT
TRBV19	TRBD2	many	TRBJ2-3	CASSLRLAGGTDTQYF	TGTGCCAGTAGTTTACGACTAGCGGGAGGCACAGATACGCAGTATTTT
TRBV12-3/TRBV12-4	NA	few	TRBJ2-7	CASRVHGGSYEQYF	TGTGCCAGCCGAGTCCACGGTGGCTCCTACGAGCAGTACTTC
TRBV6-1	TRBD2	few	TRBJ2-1	CASTEDDLAGGQFF	TGTGCCAGCACCGAGGACGATTTAGCGGGAGGGCAGTTCTTC
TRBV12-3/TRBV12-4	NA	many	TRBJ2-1	CASSEITGNEQFF	TGTGCCAGCAGTGAAATAACAGGAAATGAGCAGTTCTTC
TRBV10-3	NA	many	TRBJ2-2	CAIRGGPVNEAGELFF	TGTGCCATCAGGGGCGGGCCAGTAAACGAGGCCGGGGAGCTGTTTTTT
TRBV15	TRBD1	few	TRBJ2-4	CEPDRGRFVKNIQYF	TGCGAACCGGACAGGGGGCGCTTTGTCAAAAACATTCAGTACTTC
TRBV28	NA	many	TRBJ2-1	CASSPQLRASFSYNEQFF	TGTGCCAGCAGTCCCCAACTCCGGGCTAGCTTCTCCTACAATGAGCAGTTCTTC
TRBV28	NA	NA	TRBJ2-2	CASSLGRPGELFF	TGTGCCAGCAGTTTAGGCCGTCCCGGGGAGCTGTTTTTT
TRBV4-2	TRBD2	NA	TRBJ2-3	CASSQDPSGRATDTQYF	TGTGCCAGCAGTCAAGACCCTAGCGGGAGGGCGACAGATACGCAGTATTTT
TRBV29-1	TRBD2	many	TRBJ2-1	CSVGRTSGRGQFF	TGCAGCGTTGGGCGGACTAGCGGAAGGGGGCAGTTCTTC
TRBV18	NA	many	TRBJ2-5	CASSQLLRVRQETQYF	TGTGCCAGCTCACAACTCCTTAGGGTGCGGCAAGAGACCCAGTACTTC
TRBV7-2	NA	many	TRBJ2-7	CASSLQGFYEQYF	TGTGCCAGCAGCTTACAGGGGTTCTACGAGCAGTACTTC
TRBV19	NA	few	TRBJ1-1	CASSRMENTEAFF	TGTGCCAGTAGTCGCATGGAGAACACTGAAGCTTTCTTT
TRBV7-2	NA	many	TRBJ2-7	CASSLGSGVYEQYF	TGTGCCAGCAGCTTAGGGTCGGGGGTCTACGAGCAGTACTTC
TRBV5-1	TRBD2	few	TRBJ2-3	CASSLAGRVLAGLTDTQYF	TGCGCCAGCAGCTTGGCGGGTAGGGTGCTAGCGGGACTCACAGATACGCAGTATTTT
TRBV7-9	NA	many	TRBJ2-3	CASSSKWGTDTQYF	TGTGCCAGCAGCTCGAAGTGGGGCACAGATACGCAGTATTTT
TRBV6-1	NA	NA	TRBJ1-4	CASKIAEKLFF	TGTGCCAGCAAGATAGCCGAAAAACTGTTTTTT
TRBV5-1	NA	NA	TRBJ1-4	CASSLRGGYNEKLFF	TGCGCCAGCAGCTTGCGGGGGGGGTATAATGAAAAACTGTTTTTT
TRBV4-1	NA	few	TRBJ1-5	CASSPGSVNQPQHF	TGCGCCAGCAGCCCCGGGTCTGTCAATCAGCCCCAGCATTTT
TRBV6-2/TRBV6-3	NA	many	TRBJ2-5	CASSLWQGQETQYF	TGTGCCAGCAGCCTGTGGCAGGGCCAAGAGACCCAGTACTTC
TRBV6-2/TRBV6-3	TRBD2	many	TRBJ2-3	CASRSSGSSADTQYF	TGTGCCAGCAGAAGTAGCGGGAGTTCTGCAGATACGCAGTATTTT
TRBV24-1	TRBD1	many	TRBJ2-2	CATSDSGQGASGELFF	TGTGCCACCAGTGATTCCGGACAGGGGGCTAGCGGGGAGCTGTTTTTT